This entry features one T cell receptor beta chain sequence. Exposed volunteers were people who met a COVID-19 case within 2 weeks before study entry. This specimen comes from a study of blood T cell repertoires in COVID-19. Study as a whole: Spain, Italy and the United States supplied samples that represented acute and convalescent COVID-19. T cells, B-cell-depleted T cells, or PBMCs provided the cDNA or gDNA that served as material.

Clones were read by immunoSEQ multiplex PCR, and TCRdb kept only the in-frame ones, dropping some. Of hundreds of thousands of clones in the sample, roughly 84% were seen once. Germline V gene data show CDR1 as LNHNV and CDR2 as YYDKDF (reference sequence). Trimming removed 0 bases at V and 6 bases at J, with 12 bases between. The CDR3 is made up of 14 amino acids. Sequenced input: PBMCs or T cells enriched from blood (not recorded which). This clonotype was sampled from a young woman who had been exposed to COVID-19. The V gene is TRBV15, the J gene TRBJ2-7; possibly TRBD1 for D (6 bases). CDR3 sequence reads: CATSRERGHSEQYF. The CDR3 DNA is TGTGCCACCAGCAGAGAGAGGGGACATAGCGAGCAGTACTTC. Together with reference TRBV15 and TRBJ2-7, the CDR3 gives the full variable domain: DAMVIQNPRYQVTQFGKPVTLSCSQTLNHNVMYWYQQKSSQAPKLLFHYYDKDFNNEADTPDNFQSRRPNTSFCFLDIRSPGLGDTAMYLCATSRERGHSEQYFGPGTRLTVT.